This section outlines one TCR beta chain sequence together with its context. Its antigen is undetermined. This record comes from a study of T-cell reconstitution after alpha-beta-depleted transplantation in children. Study-wide points: Diversity and T-cell counts at one year after transplant derived mostly from new T cells. Reportedly, only several hundred clones from non-depleted graft cells drove alpha-beta T-cell counts at about two months.

The CDR3 contains 14 residues. After removal of 6 bases from V and 10 bases from J, the junction contained 13 bases not matched to a gene. Germline V gene lookup returns CDR1 SQVTM and CDR2 ANQGSEA. Construction of the TCRbeta library involved unique molecular identifiers. Each CDR3 protein is one row after TCRdb ran MiXCR on the PCR reads. The sample includes hundreds of thousands of distinct CDR3 sequences, 16% of them seen just once. The source was PBMCs, mostly from graft donor cells, collected 360 days after TCRalphabeta/CD19-depleted stem cell transplant. The sequence was collected from a male patient aged 5 to 17 who had a stem cell transplant for acute lymphoblastic leukemia, so the T cells may come from the graft donor. The chain carries TRBV29-1 and TRBJ2-1; 9 positions agree with TRBD2. CDR3 loop: CSVPSRAGGDEQFF. The CDR3 nucleotides are TGCAGCGTACCCAGTCGGGCGGGAGGGGACGAGCAGTTCTTC.